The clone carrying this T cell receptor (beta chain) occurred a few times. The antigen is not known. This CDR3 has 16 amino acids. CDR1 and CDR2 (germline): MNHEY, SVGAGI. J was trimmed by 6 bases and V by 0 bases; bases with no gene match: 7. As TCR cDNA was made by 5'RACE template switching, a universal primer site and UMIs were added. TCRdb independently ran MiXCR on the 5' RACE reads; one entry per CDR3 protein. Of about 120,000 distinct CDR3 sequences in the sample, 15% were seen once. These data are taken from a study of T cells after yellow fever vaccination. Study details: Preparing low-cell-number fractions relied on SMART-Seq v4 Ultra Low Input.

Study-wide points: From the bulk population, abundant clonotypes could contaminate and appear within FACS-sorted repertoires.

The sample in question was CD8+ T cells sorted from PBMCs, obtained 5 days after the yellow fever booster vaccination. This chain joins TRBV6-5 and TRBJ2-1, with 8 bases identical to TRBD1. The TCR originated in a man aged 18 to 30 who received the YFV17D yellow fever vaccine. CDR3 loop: CASSYSTGESSNEQFF. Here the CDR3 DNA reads TGTGCCAGCAGTTACTCGACAGGGGAAAGTAGCAATGAGCAGTTCTTC.